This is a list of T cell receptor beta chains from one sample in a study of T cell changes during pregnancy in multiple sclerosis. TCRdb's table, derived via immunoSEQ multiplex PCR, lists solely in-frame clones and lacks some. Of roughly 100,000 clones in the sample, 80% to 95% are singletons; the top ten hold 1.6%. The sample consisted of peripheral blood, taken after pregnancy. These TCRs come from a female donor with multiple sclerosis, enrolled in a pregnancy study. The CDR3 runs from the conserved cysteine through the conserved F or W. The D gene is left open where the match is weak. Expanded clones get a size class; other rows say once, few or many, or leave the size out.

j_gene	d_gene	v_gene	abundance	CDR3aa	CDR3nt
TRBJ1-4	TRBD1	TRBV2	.	CASSLRQGSATNEKLFF	TGTGCCAGCAGCCTCCGACAGGGGAGTGCAACTAATGAAAAACTGTTTTTT
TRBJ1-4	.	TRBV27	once	CASSSHRESQKKLFF	TGTGCCAGCAGTTCCCACAGGGAATCTCAGAAAAAACTGTTTTTT
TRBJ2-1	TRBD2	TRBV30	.	CAANRRDYYNEQFF	TGTGCCGCCAACCGCCGGGACTACTACAATGAGCAGTTCTTC
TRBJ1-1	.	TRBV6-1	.	CASSEAGAVNTEAFF	TGTGCCAGCAGTGAAGCCGGAGCAGTGAACACTGAAGCTTTCTTT
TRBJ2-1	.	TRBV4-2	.	CASSQGGGGWDNEQFF	TGTGCCAGCAGCCAAGGAGGTGGTGGCTGGGACAATGAGCAGTTCTTC
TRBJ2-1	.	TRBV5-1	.	CASSFVDSSYNEQFF	TGCGCCAGCAGCTTCGTGGACAGCTCCTACAATGAGCAGTTCTTC
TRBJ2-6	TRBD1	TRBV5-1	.	CASGQGAGANVLTF	TGCGCCAGCGGACAGGGGGCTGGGGCCAACGTCCTGACTTTC
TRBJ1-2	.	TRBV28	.	CASSVYSNYGYTF	TGTGCCAGCAGTGTGTACAGTAACTATGGCTACACCTTC
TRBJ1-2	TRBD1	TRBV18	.	CASSPQGQDGYTF	TGTGCCAGCTCACCTCAGGGACAGGATGGCTACACCTTC
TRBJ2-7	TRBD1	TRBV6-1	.	CASSVTGGYEQYF	TGTGCCAGCAGTGTGACAGGGGGCTACGAGCAGTACTTC
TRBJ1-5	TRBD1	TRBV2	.	CASKGQGLQPQHF	TGTGCCAGCAAGGGACAGGGTCTTCAGCCCCAGCATTTT
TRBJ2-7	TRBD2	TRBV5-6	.	CASSFGSGTSANYEQYF	TGTGCCAGCAGCTTCGGGTCTGGGACTAGCGCCAACTACGAGCAGTACTTC
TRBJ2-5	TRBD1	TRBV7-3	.	CASSLLGQQQETQYF	TGTGCCAGCAGCTTATTGGGACAGCAACAAGAGACCCAGTACTTC
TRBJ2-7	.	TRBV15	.	CATSRDRRGEQYF	TGTGCCACCAGCAGAGATCGTAGGGGCGAGCAGTACTTC
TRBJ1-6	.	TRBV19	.	CASSPNPLGLSPLHF	TGTGCCAGTAGTCCCAATCCCTTGGGCCTTTCACCCCTCCACTTT
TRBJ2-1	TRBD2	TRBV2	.	CASSGSAGVVGDEQFF	TGTGCCAGCAGTGGGTCAGCGGGAGTTGTTGGAGATGAGCAGTTCTTC
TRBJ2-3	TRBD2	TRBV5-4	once	CASSPGTSGNTQYF	TGTGCCAGCAGCCCCGGGACTAGTGGCAATACGCAGTATTTT
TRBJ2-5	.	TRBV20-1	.	CSASAETQYF	TGCAGTGCTAGCGCGGAGACCCAGTACTTC
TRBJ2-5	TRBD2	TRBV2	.	CASSEGGLAGMAQYF	TGTGCCAGCAGTGAAGGAGGACTAGCGGGGATGGCCCAGTACTTC
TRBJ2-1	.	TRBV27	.	CASSFGWQRSYNEQFF	TGTGCCAGCAGTTTTGGGTGGCAGAGGTCCTACAATGAGCAGTTCTTC
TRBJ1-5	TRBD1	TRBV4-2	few	CASSLVDRVGQPQHF	TGTGCCAGCAGCCTCGTAGACAGGGTTGGACAGCCCCAGCATTTT
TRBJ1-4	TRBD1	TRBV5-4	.	CASSRTGDDEKLFF	TGTGCCAGCAGCCGGACAGGGGATGATGAAAAACTGTTTTTT
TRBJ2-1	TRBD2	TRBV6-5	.	CASSYGTINEQFF	TGTGCCAGCAGTTACGGGACTATCAATGAGCAGTTCTTC
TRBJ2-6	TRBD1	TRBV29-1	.	CSGWTGVSGANVLTF	TGCAGCGGATGGACAGGGGTCTCTGGGGCCAACGTCCTGACTTTC
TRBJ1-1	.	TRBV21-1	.	CASILLFGHAEAFF	TGTGCCAGCATCCTCCTGTTTGGGCACGCTGAAGCTTTCTTT
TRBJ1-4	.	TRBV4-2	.	CASSPGPRDNNEKLFF	TGTGCCAGCAGCCCCGGGCCAAGGGACAATAATGAAAAACTGTTTTTT
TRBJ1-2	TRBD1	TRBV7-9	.	CASSLASGTANYGYTF	TGTGCCAGCAGCTTAGCCTCCGGGACAGCTAACTATGGCTACACCTTC
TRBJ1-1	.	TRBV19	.	CASNRQRRNTEAFF	TGTGCCAGTAATAGGCAGCGCCGGAACACTGAAGCTTTCTTT
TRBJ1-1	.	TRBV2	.	CASSEVRGSNTEAFF	TGTGCCAGCAGCGAAGTAAGGGGGTCGAACACTGAAGCTTTCTTT
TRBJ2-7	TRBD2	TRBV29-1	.	CSVGLAGGQEQYF	TGCAGCGTGGGACTAGCGGGAGGGCAGGAGCAGTACTTC
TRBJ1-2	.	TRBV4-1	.	CASSQEQFLYGYTF	TGCGCCAGCAGCCAAGAACAGTTTCTCTATGGCTACACCTTC